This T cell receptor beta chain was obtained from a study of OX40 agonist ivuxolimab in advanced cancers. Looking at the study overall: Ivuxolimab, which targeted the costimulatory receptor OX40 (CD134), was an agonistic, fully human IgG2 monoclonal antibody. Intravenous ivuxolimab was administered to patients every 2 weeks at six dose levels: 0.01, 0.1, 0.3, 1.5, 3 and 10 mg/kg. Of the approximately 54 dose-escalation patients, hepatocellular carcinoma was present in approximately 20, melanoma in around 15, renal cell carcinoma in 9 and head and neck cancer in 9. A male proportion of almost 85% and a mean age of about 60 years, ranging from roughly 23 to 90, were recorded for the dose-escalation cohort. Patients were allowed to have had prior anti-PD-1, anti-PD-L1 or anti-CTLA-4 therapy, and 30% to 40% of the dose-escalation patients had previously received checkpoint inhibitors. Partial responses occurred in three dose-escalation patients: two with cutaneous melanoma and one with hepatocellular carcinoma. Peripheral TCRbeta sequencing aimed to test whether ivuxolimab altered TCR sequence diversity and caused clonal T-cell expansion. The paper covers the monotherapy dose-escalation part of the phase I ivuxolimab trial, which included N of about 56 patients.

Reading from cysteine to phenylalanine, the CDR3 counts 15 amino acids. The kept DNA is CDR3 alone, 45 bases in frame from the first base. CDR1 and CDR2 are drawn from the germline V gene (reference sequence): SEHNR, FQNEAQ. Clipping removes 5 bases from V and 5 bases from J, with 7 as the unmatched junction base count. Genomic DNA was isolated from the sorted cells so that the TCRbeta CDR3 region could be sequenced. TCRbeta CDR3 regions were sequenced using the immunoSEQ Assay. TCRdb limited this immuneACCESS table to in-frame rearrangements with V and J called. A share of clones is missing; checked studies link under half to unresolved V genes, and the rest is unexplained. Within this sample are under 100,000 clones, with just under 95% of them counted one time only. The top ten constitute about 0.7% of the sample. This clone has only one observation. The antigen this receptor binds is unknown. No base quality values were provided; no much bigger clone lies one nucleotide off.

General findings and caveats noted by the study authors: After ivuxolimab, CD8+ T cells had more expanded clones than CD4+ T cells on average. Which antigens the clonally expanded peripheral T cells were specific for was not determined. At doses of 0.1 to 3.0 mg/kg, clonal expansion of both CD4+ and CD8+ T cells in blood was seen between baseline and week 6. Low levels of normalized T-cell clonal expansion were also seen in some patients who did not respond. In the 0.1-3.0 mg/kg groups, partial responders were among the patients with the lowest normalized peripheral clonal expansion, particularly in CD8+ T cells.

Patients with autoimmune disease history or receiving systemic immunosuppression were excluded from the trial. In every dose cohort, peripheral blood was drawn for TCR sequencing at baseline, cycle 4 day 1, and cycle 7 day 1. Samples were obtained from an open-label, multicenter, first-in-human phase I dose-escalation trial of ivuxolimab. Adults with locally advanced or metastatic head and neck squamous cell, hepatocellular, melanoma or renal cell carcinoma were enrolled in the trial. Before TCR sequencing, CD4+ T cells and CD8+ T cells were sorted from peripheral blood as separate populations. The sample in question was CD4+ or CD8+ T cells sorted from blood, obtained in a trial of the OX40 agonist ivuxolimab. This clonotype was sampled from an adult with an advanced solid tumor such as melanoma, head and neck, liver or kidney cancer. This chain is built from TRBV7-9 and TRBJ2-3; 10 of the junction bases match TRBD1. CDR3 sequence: CASSVDRGHGDTQYF. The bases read TGTGCCAGCAGCGTTGACAGGGGGCATGGAGATACGCAGTATTTT.